The clone carrying this TCR beta chain has at least ten counts. Its matching antigen is unknown. TCRdb ran MiXCR on the PCR reads and lists one entry per CDR3 protein. The sample has approximately 670,000 distinct CDR3 sequences; approximately 20% are singletons. These data originate in a study of molecular identifiers for immune sequencing clone quantification. General study points: Clones that had above 20 RNA copies took up over 98% of effector molecules but under 1% in naive cells.

Sample: naive CD8+ T cells from blood, with Jurkat cell RNA spiked in. Stated subset: FACS-sorted CD8+CD4-CCR7+CD45RA+ naive T cells. The receptor was derived from a human donor in good health. Some libraries in this study had Jurkat cell RNA spiked in.

For the CDR3, the DNA is TGTGCCAGCAGAGTCCCGCCCGATGAGCAGTTCTTC. Translating gives CASRVPPDEQFF. The chain has TRBV6-1 and TRBJ2-1; D is uncertain. CDR1 and CDR2 from the germline V gene are MNHNS and SASEGT. The CDR3 runs to 12 residues. The germline V and J ends were trimmed by 6 bases and 8 bases, with 11 bases remaining between them.